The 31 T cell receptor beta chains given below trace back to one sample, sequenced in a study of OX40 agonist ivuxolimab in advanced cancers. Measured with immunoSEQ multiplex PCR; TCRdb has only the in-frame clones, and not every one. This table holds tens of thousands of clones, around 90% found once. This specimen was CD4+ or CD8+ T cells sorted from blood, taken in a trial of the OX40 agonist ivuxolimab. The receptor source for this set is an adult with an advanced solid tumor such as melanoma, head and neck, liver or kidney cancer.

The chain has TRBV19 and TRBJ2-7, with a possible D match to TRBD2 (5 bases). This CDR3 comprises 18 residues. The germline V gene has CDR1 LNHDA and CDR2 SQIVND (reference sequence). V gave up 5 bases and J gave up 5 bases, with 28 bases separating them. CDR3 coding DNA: TGTGCCAGTAGTGCATGGAGGCAGGCGTACGTCTCCCTCGACGAGCAGTACTTC. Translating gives CASSAWRQAYVSLDEQYF.

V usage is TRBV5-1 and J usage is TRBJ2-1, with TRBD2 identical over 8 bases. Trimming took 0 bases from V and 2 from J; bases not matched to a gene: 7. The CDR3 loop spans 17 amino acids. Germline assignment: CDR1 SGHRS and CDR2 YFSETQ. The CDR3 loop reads CASSLVSRGGTYNEQFF. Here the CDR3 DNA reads TGCGCCAGCAGCTTGGTCTCTCGGGGGGGAACCTACAATGAGCAGTTCTTC.

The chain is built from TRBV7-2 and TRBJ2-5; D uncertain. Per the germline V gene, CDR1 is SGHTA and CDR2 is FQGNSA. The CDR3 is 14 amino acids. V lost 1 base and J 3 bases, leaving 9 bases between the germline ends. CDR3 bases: TGTGCCAGCAGCTTAGGTCGTTTTAAAGAGACCCAGTACTTC. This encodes CASSLGRFKETQYF.

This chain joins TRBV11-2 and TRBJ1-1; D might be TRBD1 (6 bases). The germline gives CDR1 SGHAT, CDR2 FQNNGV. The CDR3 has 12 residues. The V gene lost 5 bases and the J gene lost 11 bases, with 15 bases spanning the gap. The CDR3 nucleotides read TGTGCCAGCAGCACCGGGACACCGGGGGCTTTCTTT. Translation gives CASSTGTPGAFF.

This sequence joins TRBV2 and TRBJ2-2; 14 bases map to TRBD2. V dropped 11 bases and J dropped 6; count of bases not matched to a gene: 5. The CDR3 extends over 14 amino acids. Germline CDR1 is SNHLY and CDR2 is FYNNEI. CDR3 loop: CAGLAGGLPGELFF. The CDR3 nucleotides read TGTGCCGGACTAGCGGGAGGTCTGCCCGGGGAGCTGTTTTTT.

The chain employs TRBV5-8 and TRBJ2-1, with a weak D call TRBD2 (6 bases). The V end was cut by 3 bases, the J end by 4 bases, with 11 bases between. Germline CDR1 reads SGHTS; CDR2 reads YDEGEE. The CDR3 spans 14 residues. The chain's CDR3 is CASSWGVGYNEQFF. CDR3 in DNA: TGTGCCAGCAGCTGGGGGGTCGGATACAATGAGCAGTTCTTC.

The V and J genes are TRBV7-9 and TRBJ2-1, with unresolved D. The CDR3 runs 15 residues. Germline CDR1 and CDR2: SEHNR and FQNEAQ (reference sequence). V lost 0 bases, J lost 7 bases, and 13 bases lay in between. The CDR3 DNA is TGTGCCAGCAGCTTAGCGTCCGGATTCGGGAATGAGCAGTTCTTC. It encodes CASSLASGFGNEQFF.

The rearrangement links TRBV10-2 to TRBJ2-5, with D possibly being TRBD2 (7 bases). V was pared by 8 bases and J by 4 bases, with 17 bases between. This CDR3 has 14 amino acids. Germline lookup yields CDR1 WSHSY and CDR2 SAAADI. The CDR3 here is CASSLGGAGETQYF. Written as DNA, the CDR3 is TGCGCCAGCTCCCTAGGGGGGGCCGGAGAGACCCAGTACTTC.

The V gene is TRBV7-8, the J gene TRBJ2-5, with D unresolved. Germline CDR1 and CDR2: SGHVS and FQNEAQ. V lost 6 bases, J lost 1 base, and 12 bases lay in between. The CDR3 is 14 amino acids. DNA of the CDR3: TGTGCCAGCAGTCAGAGACGGACCCAAGAGACCCAGTACTTC. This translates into CASSQRRTQETQYF.

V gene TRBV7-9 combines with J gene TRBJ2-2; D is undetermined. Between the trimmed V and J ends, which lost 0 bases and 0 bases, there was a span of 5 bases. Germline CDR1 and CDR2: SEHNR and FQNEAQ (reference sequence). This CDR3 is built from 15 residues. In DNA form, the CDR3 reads TGTGCCAGCAGCTTAGCGCTAGCGAACACCGGGGAGCTGTTTTTT. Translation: CASSLALANTGELFF.

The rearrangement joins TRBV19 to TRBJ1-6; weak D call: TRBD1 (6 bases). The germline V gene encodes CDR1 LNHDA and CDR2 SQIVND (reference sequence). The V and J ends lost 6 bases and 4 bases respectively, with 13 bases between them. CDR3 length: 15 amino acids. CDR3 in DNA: TGTGCCAGTAGCACCGGACAGATTTATAATTCACCCCTCCACTTT. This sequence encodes CASSTGQIYNSPLHF.

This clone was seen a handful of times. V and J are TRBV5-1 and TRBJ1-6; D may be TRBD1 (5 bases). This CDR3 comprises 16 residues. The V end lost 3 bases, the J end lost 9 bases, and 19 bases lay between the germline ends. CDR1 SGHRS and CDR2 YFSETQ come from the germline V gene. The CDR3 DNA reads TGCGCCAGCAGCTCGACGCAACCTGGGACGGGTTCACCCCTCCACTTT. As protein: CASSSTQPGTGSPLHF.

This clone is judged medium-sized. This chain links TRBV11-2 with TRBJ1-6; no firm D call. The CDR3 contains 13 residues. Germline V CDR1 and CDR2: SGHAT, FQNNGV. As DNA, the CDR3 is TGTGCGTCAACACGTTCTTATAATTCACCCCTCCACTTT. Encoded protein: CASTRSYNSPLHF.

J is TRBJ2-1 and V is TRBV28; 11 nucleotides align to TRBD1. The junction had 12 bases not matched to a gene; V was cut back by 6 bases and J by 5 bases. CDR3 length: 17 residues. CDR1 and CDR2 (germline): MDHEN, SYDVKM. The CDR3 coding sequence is TGTGCCAGCAGCCGCGGACAGGGGGCCGTTTGGGACAATGAGCAGTTCTTC. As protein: CASSRGQGAVWDNEQFF.

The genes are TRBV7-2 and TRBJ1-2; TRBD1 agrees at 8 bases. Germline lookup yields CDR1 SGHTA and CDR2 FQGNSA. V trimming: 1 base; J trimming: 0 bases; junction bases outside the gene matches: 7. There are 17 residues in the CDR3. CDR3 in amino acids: CASSLEQGARTNYGYTF. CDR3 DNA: TGTGCCAGCAGCTTAGAGCAGGGGGCGCGGACTAACTATGGCTACACCTTC.

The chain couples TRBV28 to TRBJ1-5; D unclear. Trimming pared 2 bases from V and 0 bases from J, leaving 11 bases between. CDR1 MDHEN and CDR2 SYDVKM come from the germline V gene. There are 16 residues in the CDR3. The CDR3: CASSLQVSLSNQPQHF. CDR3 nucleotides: TGTGCCAGCAGTTTACAGGTATCACTTAGCAATCAGCCCCAGCATTTT.

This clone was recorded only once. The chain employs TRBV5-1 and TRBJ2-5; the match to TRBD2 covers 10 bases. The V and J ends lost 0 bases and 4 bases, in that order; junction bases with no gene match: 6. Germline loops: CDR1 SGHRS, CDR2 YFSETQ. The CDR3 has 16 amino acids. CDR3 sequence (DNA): TGCGCCAGCAGCTTGGCCGAGCGGGGGGGCCGAGAGACCCAGTACTTC. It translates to CASSLAERGGRETQYF. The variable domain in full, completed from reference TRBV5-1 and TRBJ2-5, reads KAGVTQTPRYLIKTRGQQVTLSCSPISGHRSVSWYQQTPGQGLQFLFEYFSETQRNKGNFPGRFSGRQFSNSRSEMNVSTLELGDSALYLCASSLAERGGRETQYFGPGTRLLVL.

The CDR3 reads CASSNQETQYF. The CDR3 nucleotides are TGTGCCAGCAGCAACCAAGAGACCCAGTACTTC. The chain carries TRBV5-4 and TRBJ2-5; D unresolved. The CDR3 sequence is 11 residues long. The V and J ends lost 4 bases and 0 bases respectively, with 1 base between them. The germline V gene encodes CDR1 SGHNT and CDR2 YYREEE (reference sequence).

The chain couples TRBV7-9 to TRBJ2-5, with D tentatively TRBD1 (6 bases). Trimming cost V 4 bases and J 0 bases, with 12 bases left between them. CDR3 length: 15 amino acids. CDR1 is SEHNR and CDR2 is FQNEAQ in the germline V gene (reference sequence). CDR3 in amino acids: CASSSTGRYQETQYF. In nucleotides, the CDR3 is TGTGCCAGCAGCTCCACAGGGCGGTACCAAGAGACCCAGTACTTC.

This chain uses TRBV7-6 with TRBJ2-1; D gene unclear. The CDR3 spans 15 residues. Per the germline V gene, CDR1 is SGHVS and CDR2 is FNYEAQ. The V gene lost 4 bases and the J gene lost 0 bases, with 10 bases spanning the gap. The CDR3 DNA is TGTGCCAGCAGCTCTTCACTGGGCTCCTACAATGAGCAGTTCTTC. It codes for CASSSSLGSYNEQFF.

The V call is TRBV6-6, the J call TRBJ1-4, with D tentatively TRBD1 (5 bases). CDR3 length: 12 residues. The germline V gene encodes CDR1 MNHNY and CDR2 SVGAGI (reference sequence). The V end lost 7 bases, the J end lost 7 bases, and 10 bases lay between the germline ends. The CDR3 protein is CASTGQGEKLFF. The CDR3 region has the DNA TGTGCCAGCACGGGCCAGGGTGAAAAACTGTTTTTT.

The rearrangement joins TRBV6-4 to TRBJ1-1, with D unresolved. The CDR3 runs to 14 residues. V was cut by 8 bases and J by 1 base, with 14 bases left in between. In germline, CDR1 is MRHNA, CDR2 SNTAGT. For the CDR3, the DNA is TGTGCCAGCTACCTAGGGTGGACGAACACTGAAGCTTTCTTT. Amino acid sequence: CASYLGWTNTEAFF.

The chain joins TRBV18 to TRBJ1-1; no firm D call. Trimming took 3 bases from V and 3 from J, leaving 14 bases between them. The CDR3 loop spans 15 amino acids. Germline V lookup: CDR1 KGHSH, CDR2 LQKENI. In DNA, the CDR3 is TGTGCCAGCTCACCTCCGGAGAAGGCCTACACTGAAGCTTTCTTT. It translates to CASSPPEKAYTEAFF.

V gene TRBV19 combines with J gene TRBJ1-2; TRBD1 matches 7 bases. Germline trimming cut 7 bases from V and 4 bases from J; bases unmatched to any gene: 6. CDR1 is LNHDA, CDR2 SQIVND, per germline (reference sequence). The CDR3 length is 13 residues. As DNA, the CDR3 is TGTGCCAGTACTAAGACAGGGACCTATGGCTACACCTTC. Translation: CASTKTGTYGYTF.

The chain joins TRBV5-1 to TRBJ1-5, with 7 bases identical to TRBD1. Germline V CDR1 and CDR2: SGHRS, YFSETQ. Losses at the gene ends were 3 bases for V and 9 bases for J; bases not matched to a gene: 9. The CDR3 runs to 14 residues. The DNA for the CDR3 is TGCGCCAGCAGCTCCGGGACAGACGACTCGCCCCAGCATTTT. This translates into CASSSGTDDSPQHF.

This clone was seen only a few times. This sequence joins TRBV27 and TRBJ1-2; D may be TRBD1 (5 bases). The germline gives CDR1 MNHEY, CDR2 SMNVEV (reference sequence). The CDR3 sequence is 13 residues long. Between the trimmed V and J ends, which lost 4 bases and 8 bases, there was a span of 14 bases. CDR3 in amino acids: CASSSRDWGGYTF. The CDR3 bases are TGTGCCAGCAGTTCCCGGGATTGGGGGGGCTACACCTTC.

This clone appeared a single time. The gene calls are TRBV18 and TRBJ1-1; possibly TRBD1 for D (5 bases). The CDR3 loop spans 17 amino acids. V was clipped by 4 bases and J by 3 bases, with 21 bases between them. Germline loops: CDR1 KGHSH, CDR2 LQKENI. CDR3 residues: CASSLLPQGGSHTEAFF. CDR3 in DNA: TGTGCCAGCTCACTACTCCCGCAGGGAGGTAGTCACACTGAAGCTTTCTTT.

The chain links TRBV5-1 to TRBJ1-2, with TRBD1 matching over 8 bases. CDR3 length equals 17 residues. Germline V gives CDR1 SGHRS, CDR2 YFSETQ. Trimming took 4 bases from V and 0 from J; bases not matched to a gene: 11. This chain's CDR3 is CASSGDGQGGPNYGYTF. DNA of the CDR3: TGCGCCAGCAGCGGGGATGGACAGGGCGGTCCTAACTATGGCTACACCTTC.

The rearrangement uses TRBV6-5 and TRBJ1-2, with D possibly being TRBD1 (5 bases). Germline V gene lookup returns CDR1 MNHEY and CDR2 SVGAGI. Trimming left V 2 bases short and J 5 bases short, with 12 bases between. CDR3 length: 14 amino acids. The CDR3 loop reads CASSYKGTVYGYTF. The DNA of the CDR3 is TGTGCCAGCAGTTACAAAGGGACCGTTTATGGCTACACCTTC.

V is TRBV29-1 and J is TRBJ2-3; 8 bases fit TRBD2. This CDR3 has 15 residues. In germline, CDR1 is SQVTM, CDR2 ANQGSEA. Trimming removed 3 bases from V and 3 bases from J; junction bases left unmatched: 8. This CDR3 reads CSVDSAERETDTQYF. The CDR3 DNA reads TGCAGCGTTGATTCGGCCGAGCGGGAGACAGATACGCAGTATTTT.

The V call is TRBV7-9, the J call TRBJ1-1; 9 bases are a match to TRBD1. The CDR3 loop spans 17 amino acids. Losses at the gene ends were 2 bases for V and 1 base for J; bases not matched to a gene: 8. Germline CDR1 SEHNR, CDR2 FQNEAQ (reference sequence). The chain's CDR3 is CASSLMRDRASNTEAFF. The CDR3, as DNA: TGTGCCAGCAGCTTAATGAGGGACAGGGCATCGAACACTGAAGCTTTCTTT.